These 20 T cell receptor beta chains were sequenced from one sample in a study of PD-L1 blockade in urothelial cancer. This sample's time point: pretreatment peripheral blood. Sequenced by immunoSEQ multiplex PCR; TCRdb stores in-frame clones only, minus some. The sample contains about 81,000 clones, around four fifths of which appear only once. The material was PBMCs, obtained around atezolizumab (anti-PD-L1) treatment. Every receptor here comes from a man aged 35 to 55 with urothelial cancer.

This chain links TRBV6-1 with TRBJ2-7; D uncertain. Trimming removed 8 bases from V and 3 bases from J, with 14 bases in between. The CDR3 runs to 13 residues. CDR1 MNHNS and CDR2 SASEGT come from the germline V gene. The CDR3 here is CASGTYPGYEQYF. The CDR3 DNA sequence: TGTGCCAGCGGAACTTATCCGGGCTACGAGCAGTACTTC.

This chain connects TRBV5-1 to TRBJ2-3, with a tentative D call TRBD2 (5 bases). CDR1 and CDR2 (germline): SGHRS, YFSETQ. The CDR3 spans 13 residues. The V end lost 3 bases, the J end lost 5 bases, and 10 bases lay between the germline ends. Here the CDR3 reads CASSSPEGDTQYF. CDR3 bases: TGCGCCAGCAGCTCACCAGAGGGAGATACGCAGTATTTT.

The chain uses TRBV5-1 and TRBJ1-4; D is undetermined. This CDR3 has 14 residues. V was trimmed by 2 bases and J by 4 bases, leaving 9 bases between them. Looked up from germline, CDR1 is SGHRS and CDR2 is YFSETQ. This CDR3 reads CASSLAGDNEKLFF. DNA for the CDR3: TGCGCCAGCAGCTTAGCCGGGGATAATGAAAAACTGTTTTTT.

CDR3 nucleotides: TGTGCCACCAGCAGGGGACAGGGCGAGGAAAAACTGTTTTTT. Translation gives CATSRGQGEEKLFF. J is TRBJ1-4 and V is TRBV15; 9 bases are shared with TRBD1. Germline V CDR1 and CDR2: LNHNV, YYDKDF (reference sequence). The CDR3 covers 14 residues. Trimming removed 3 bases from V and 8 bases from J; junction bases left unmatched: 4.

The chain is built from TRBV19 and TRBJ1-2, with 7 bases aligning to TRBD1. This CDR3 has 12 amino acids. The germline CDR1 and CDR2 sequences are LNHDA and SQIVND (reference sequence). The V segment lost 6 bases and the J segment 4 bases; nucleotides outside the gene matches: 2. The CDR3 coding sequence is TGTGCCAGTAGGACAGGGATCTATGGCTACACCTTC. Protein sequence: CASRTGIYGYTF. Full variable domain (remainder filled in from reference TRBV19 and TRBJ1-2): DGGITQSPKYLFRKEGQNVTLSCEQNLNHDAMYWYRQDPGQGLRLIYYSQIVNDFQKGDIAEGYSVSREKKESFPLTVTSAQKNPTAFYLCASRTGIYGYTFGSGTRLTVV.

This chain joins TRBV2 and TRBJ2-4; a weak D match, TRBD1 (6 bases). CDR3 length equals 14 residues. Germline lookup yields CDR1 SNHLY and CDR2 FYNNEI. With 4 bases removed from V and 7 bases from J, the gap between germline ends came to 14 bases. DNA of the CDR3: TGTGCCAGCAGTGTCTGGGTCACAGGGAACATTCAGTACTTC. This sequence encodes CASSVWVTGNIQYF.

This clone was counted once. This chain uses TRBV19 with TRBJ1-1, with D uncertain. The ends were cut back, 3 bases at V and 6 bases at J, with 14 bases in the middle. CDR3 length equals 14 residues. The V gene's germline CDR1 is LNHDA and CDR2 SQIVND (reference sequence). The CDR3: CASSIGGFVAEAFF. The CDR3 DNA sequence: TGTGCCAGTAGTATTGGAGGATTCGTCGCTGAAGCTTTCTTT.

The V and J genes are TRBV28 and TRBJ1-2; 7 nucleotides align to TRBD1. The CDR3 runs to 12 residues. Germline V gene data show CDR1 as MDHEN and CDR2 as SYDVKM. After removal of 7 bases from V and 4 bases from J, the junction contained 3 bases not matched to a gene. Here the CDR3 DNA reads TGTGCCAGCACTGACAGGGCCTATGGCTACACCTTC. Translating gives CASTDRAYGYTF.

This chain uses TRBV18 with TRBJ1-5; D is unresolved. Trimming stripped 8 bases from V and 3 bases from J, with 17 bases between. The germline V gene has CDR1 KGHSH and CDR2 LQKENI. The CDR3 loop spans 15 amino acids. Here the CDR3 reads CASRASGGNNQPQHF. The CDR3, as DNA: TGTGCCAGCCGCGCTTCGGGAGGGAACAATCAGCCCCAGCATTTT.

The V and J genes are TRBV29-1 and TRBJ2-1; weak D call: TRBD2 (6 bases). Trimming cost V 7 bases and J 13 bases, with 17 bases left between them. Germline CDR1 reads SQVTM; CDR2 reads ANQGSEA. CDR3 length equals 11 residues. The CDR3 region has the DNA TGCAGCGCAACTGGGACTTTTGCCCAGTTCTTC. Translating it yields CSATGTFAQFF.

This clone was counted a few times. The rearrangement joins TRBV13 to TRBJ2-1; D is ambiguous. The CDR3 is 14 amino acids. The V and J ends lost 5 bases and 7 bases respectively, with 15 bases between them. Germline-derived CDR1 and CDR2 are PRHDT and FYEKMQ (reference sequence). The CDR3 loop is CASSPSRPRNEQFF. The CDR3 DNA reads as TGTGCCAGCAGCCCCTCCCGCCCGAGGAATGAGCAGTTCTTC. The full variable domain, rest sourced from reference TRBV13 and TRBJ2-1, is AAGVIQSPRHLIKEKRETATLKCYPIPRHDTVYWYQQGPGQDPQFLISFYEKMQSDKGSIPDRFSAQQFSDYHSELNMSSLELGDSALYFCASSPSRPRNEQFFGPGTRLTVL.

The V gene is TRBV4-1, the J gene TRBJ2-1; 9 bases fit TRBD2. The V gene's germline CDR1 is MGHRA and CDR2 YSYEKL. There are 17 residues in the CDR3. The J segment lost 7 bases and the V segment lost 4 bases, leaving 14 bases of the junction unmatched. This CDR3 is CASSPSGVAGDRNEQFF. The CDR3, as DNA: TGCGCCAGCAGCCCGTCGGGGGTAGCGGGAGATCGGAATGAGCAGTTCTTC.

The DNA of the CDR3 is TGTGCCAGCAGCCCGCTACCTCCTAATGAAAAACTGTTTTTT. Translation: CASSPLPPNEKLFF. This chain links TRBV7-9 with TRBJ1-4; D is undetermined. Trimming pared 5 bases from V and 3 bases from J, leaving 10 bases between. Germline values: CDR1 SEHNR, CDR2 FQNEAQ (reference sequence). The CDR3 extends over 14 amino acids.

CDR3 sequence (DNA): TGTGCCAGCAGCGCAGGGGCTGGAAACACCATATATTTT. Protein product: CASSAGAGNTIYF. The genes are TRBV11-3 and TRBJ1-3; perhaps TRBD1 as D (6 bases). The CDR3 has 13 amino acids. Trimming took 5 bases from V and 2 from J, leaving 7 bases between them. Germline V gene sequence: CDR1 SGHNT, CDR2 YENEEA.

CDR3 DNA sequence: TGTGCCAGCAGCGCCGGGAGGGGGATCGGCTACACCTTC. It codes for CASSAGRGIGYTF. The chain uses TRBV9 and TRBJ1-2, with a tentative D call TRBD1 (6 bases). The V gene lost 3 bases and the J gene lost 8 bases, with 14 bases spanning the gap. The CDR3 consists of 13 residues. Germline lookup yields CDR1 SGDLS and CDR2 YYNGEE.

This clone was observed a single time. The chain links TRBV28 to TRBJ2-3; the D gene is possibly TRBD2 (6 bases). With 6 bases removed from V and 7 bases from J, the gap between germline ends came to 17 bases. This CDR3 region has 14 residues. Germline assignment: CDR1 MDHEN and CDR2 SYDVKM. In DNA, the CDR3 is TGTGCCAGCAGCCTTGCGGGACGGGTCTATACGCAGTATTTT. Its translation: CASSLAGRVYTQYF.

The rearrangement links TRBV7-3 to TRBJ2-5; TRBD2 aligns across 9 bases. The CDR3 is 15 amino acids. CDR1 and CDR2 from the germline V gene are SGHTA and FQGTGA. The V gene end was trimmed by 5 bases and the J gene end by 5 bases; junction bases not matched to a gene: 9. The CDR3: CASSRSSGAGETQYF. The CDR3 bases are TGTGCCAGCAGCAGATCTAGCGGGGCGGGGGAGACCCAGTACTTC.

This clone was counted only a few times. The V gene is TRBV6-1, the J gene TRBJ1-1, with D perhaps TRBD1 (6 bases). The CDR3 is 14 amino acids. Germline V gives CDR1 MNHNS, CDR2 SASEGT. Trimming took off 8 bases at V and 5 bases at J, with 18 bases between the two ends. The CDR3 here is CASPRGGVETEAFF. CDR3 DNA sequence: TGTGCCAGCCCGAGGGGGGGGGTAGAGACTGAAGCTTTCTTT.

This clone was detected once. The V call is TRBV6-6, the J call TRBJ1-5; D remains unclear. CDR1 and CDR2 (germline): MNHNY, SVGAGI (reference sequence). Between the trimmed V and J ends, which lost 2 bases and 6 bases, there was a span of 14 bases. The CDR3 spans 15 residues. The CDR3: CASSYGQARGQPQHF. Here the CDR3 DNA reads TGTGCCAGCAGTTACGGGCAGGCCCGGGGTCAGCCCCAGCATTTT.

The genes are TRBV9 and TRBJ2-2; 12 nucleotides match TRBD2. V was clipped by 4 bases and J by 6 bases; unmatched bases: 10. The germline CDR1 and CDR2 sequences are SGDLS and YYNGEE. This CDR3 has 17 residues. The CDR3 DNA reads TGTGCCAGCAGCCCCCTAGCGGGAGGGCCGGGGCCCGGGGAGCTGTTTTTT. Translated: CASSPLAGGPGPGELFF.